This record concerns one TCR beta chain sequence. The antigen is undetermined. The entry originates in a study of identical twins. A universal primer site arose from template switching, and cDNA bore unique molecular identifiers. Each CDR3 protein gets one entry after TCRdb re-called the 5' RACE reads with MiXCR. The data show fewer than 650,000 distinct CDR3 sequences, with roughly 9.9% seen just once and roughly 3% held by the top ten. Trimming removed 2 bases from V and 1 base from J, with 9 bases in between. In germline, CDR1 is SQVTM, CDR2 ANQGSEA. This CDR3 comprises 13 residues. Study findings and constraints: Memory repertoires lacked the insertion deficit that abundant cord blood beta clonotypes showed.

The same data also contributed to another study, on yellow fever vaccine responses in identical twins. From that study: Vaccine T cell responses of twins reportedly seemed partly convergent and partly personalized.

The chain couples TRBV29-1 to TRBJ2-7; D is ambiguous. The sample consisted of PBMCs. This TCR came from a woman aged 18-35 years in good health. CDR3 in amino acids: CSVENRYSYEQYF. As DNA, the CDR3 is TGCAGCGTTGAAAATAGGTATTCCTACGAGCAGTACTTC.